The 25 T cell receptor beta chains below were found in one sample sequenced in a study of a mutant IDH1 vaccine in newly diagnosed glioma. Their antigens remain unidentified. Time point meaning: week 23, last vaccination. Each vaccine dose was 300 ug of mutant IDH1 20-mer peptide, with topical imiquimod. TCRdb's table, derived via immunoSEQ multiplex PCR, lists solely in-frame clones and lacks some. This table has roughly 60,000 clones, 80% appearing once. This specimen was PBMCs, taken from a glioma patient whose treatment included an IDH1 peptide vaccine. These receptors were taken from a man between 35 and 55 years old with glioma.

The rearrangement joins TRBV29-1 to TRBJ1-1; no definite D call. CDR1 is SQVTM and CDR2 is ANQGSEA in the germline V gene. Deletions cut 1 base from V and 1 base from J, with 10 bases between. The CDR3 is 14 residues long. The CDR3 spells CSVEALNRNTEAFF. The CDR3, as DNA: TGCAGCGTTGAAGCCTTGAACAGGAACACTGAAGCTTTCTTT.

This clone has more than one count but fewer than ten. This chain uses TRBV5-1 with TRBJ1-1, with 8 positions matching TRBD1. The ends lost 4 bases at V and 10 bases at J; junction bases unmatched: 3. CDR3 size: 11 residues. Germline V gene sequence: CDR1 SGHRS, CDR2 YFSETQ. CDR3 sequence reads: CASSDRGPAFF. As DNA, the CDR3 is TGCGCCAGCAGCGACAGGGGTCCAGCTTTCTTT.

V is TRBV27 and J is TRBJ1-6; D may be TRBD1 (6 bases). This CDR3 comprises 15 residues. Germline CDR1 MNHEY, CDR2 SMNVEV (reference sequence). The V and J ends lost 3 bases and 8 bases respectively, with 14 bases between them. As DNA, the CDR3 is TGTGCCAGCAGTTTTCGACAGGAGGGTCATTCACCCCTCCACTTT. Its protein product is CASSFRQEGHSPLHF.

V and J are TRBV29-1 and TRBJ1-5, with D uncertain. The CDR3 runs to 13 residues. Germline values: CDR1 SQVTM, CDR2 ANQGSEA. Trimming cost V 4 bases and J 6 bases, with 13 bases left between them. CDR3 amino acids: CSVGLEYGQPQHF. The CDR3 coding sequence is TGCAGCGTTGGTCTAGAGTATGGTCAGCCCCAGCATTTT.

The chain is built from TRBV11-2 and TRBJ2-7, with TRBD1 as a possible D gene (5 bases). The CDR3 has 15 amino acids. The germline V gene encodes CDR1 SGHAT and CDR2 FQNNGV. The V and J ends lost 0 bases and 0 bases respectively, with 9 bases between them. The CDR3 DNA follows: TGTGCCAGCAGCTTAGAAACAGGAAGCTCCTACGAGCAGTACTTC. It specifies CASSLETGSSYEQYF.

The chain links TRBV6-5 to TRBJ2-7, with 7 bases fitting TRBD2. Trimming removed 0 bases from V and 5 bases from J; junction bases left unmatched: 7. This CDR3 region has 15 residues. Germline CDR1 and CDR2: MNHEY and SVGAGI. CDR3 region: CASSYSGGNWDEQYF. The DNA of the CDR3 is TGTGCCAGCAGTTACTCGGGGGGGAATTGGGACGAGCAGTACTTC.

This clone is a singleton in its sample. The chain uses TRBV5-1 and TRBJ1-2; D is ambiguous. Germline CDR1 reads SGHRS; CDR2 reads YFSETQ. This CDR3 contains 16 residues. The V gene lost 0 bases and the J gene lost 0 bases, with 12 bases spanning the gap. CDR3 coding DNA: TGCGCCAGCAGCTTGGGCGAACAGCCAGCTAACTATGGCTACACCTTC. Translating it yields CASSLGEQPANYGYTF.

This chain links TRBV29-1 with TRBJ2-7, with D possibly TRBD1 on 6 matching bases. CDR3 length: 15 amino acids. In germline, CDR1 is SQVTM, CDR2 ANQGSEA. V dropped 1 base and J dropped 0 bases, with 13 bases sitting between them. The CDR3 spells CSVEGRTESSYEQYF. The CDR3 bases are TGCAGCGTTGAAGGGCGGACAGAAAGCTCCTACGAGCAGTACTTC.

The CDR3 sequence: CASSANRGRNEKLFF. CDR3 DNA sequence: TGTGCCAGCAGCGCCAACAGGGGGCGTAATGAAAAACTGTTTTTT. The J gene is TRBJ1-4, the V gene TRBV7-8; TRBD1 agrees at 9 bases. CDR1 is SGHVS and CDR2 is FQNEAQ in the germline V gene. The CDR3 is 15 residues long. The J segment lost 4 bases and the V segment lost 5 bases, leaving 5 bases of the junction unmatched.

The chain combines TRBV2 with TRBJ1-6, with 7 bases matching TRBD1. The CDR3 is 15 residues long. CDR1 and CDR2 from the germline V gene are SNHLY and FYNNEI. The ends lost 6 bases at V and 0 bases at J; junction bases unmatched: 2. This CDR3 is CASRSGGSYNSPLHF. The CDR3 DNA reads as TGTGCCAGCAGGTCAGGGGGCTCCTATAATTCACCCCTCCACTTT.

The chain carries TRBV19 and TRBJ2-7; 8 bases fit TRBD1. Germline CDR1 and CDR2: LNHDA and SQIVND (reference sequence). CDR3 size: 14 residues. J gave up 5 bases and V 4 bases, and 7 bases lay outside the gene matches. The CDR3 spells CASSTGGTVDEQYF. CDR3 in DNA: TGTGCCAGTAGTACAGGGGGCACAGTCGACGAGCAGTACTTC.

This clone appeared a few times. Here the CDR3 reads CAWSGDVALNEQYF. Here the CDR3 DNA reads TGTGCCTGGAGTGGGGACGTCGCTCTCAACGAGCAGTACTTC. The rearrangement links TRBV30 to TRBJ2-7; D is tentatively TRBD1 or TRBD2 (5 bases each). Trimming stripped 1 base from V and 5 bases from J, with 15 bases between. This CDR3 is built from 14 residues. The germline V gene encodes CDR1 GTSNPN and CDR2 SVGIG (reference sequence).

J is TRBJ2-7 and V is TRBV6-1; no reliable D call. Germline V gene lookup returns CDR1 MNHNS and CDR2 SASEGT. This CDR3 region has 14 residues. Trimming removed 6 bases at V and 7 bases at J, with 19 bases between. The CDR3 sequence is CASRSDGFTLEQYF. CDR3 in DNA: TGTGCCAGCAGGTCGGACGGGTTTACGCTTGAGCAGTACTTC.

The chain is built from TRBV10-1 and TRBJ1-1; D may be TRBD1 (5 bases). The CDR3 covers 13 residues. Trimming shortened V by 11 bases and J by 1 base, and 14 bases separated the two germline ends. Per germline, CDR1 WNHNN and CDR2 SYGVQD (reference sequence). The CDR3 region has the DNA TGCGCCGGAGGAGGGACGGGGAACACTGAAGCTTTCTTT. Its translation: CAGGGTGNTEAFF.

The V call is TRBV19, the J call TRBJ2-3; 7 nucleotides align to TRBD1. The V and J ends lost 6 bases and 1 base, in that order; junction bases with no gene match: 1. The germline V gene has CDR1 LNHDA and CDR2 SQIVND (reference sequence). There are 13 residues in the CDR3. CDR3 protein: CASRTGGTDTQYF. The CDR3 nucleotides read TGTGCCAGTAGAACAGGGGGCACAGATACGCAGTATTTT.

The chain links TRBV6-5 to TRBJ2-3; a possible D gene is TRBD2 (5 bases). The germline gives CDR1 MNHEY, CDR2 SVGAGI. This CDR3 is 13 amino acids long. V lost 7 bases and J lost 0, with 8 bases in between. CDR3 in DNA: TGTGCCAGCAAACGGGGTAGCACAGATACGCAGTATTTT. Protein: CASKRGSTDTQYF.

The table lists this clone with a few counts. This chain uses TRBV7-9 with TRBJ1-5, with D perhaps matching TRBD1 (5 bases). CDR1 is SEHNR and CDR2 is FQNEAQ in the germline V gene (reference sequence). The CDR3 covers 17 residues. V gave up 5 bases and J gave up 4 bases, with 21 bases separating them. CDR3 sequence: CASSQDTGSWKNQPQHF. CDR3 nucleotide sequence: TGTGCCAGCAGCCAGGACACCGGGTCGTGGAAAAATCAGCCCCAGCATTTT. Full variable domain (outside the CDR3, taken from reference TRBV7-9 and TRBJ1-5): DTGVSQNPRHKITKRGQNVTFRCDPISEHNRLYWYRQTLGQGPEFLTYFQNEAQLEKSRLLSDRFSAERPKGSFSTLEIQRTEQGDSAMYLCASSQDTGSWKNQPQHFGDGTRLSIL.

In this sample, this clone turned up once. This sequence joins TRBV5-6 and TRBJ1-1; D is possibly TRBD1 (5 bases). V lost 0 bases and J 5 bases, leaving 11 bases between the germline ends. The germline gives CDR1 SGHDT, CDR2 YYEEEE. The CDR3 runs 14 residues. DNA for the CDR3: TGTGCCAGCAGCTTGGCTCAGGGTGGGACTGAAGCTTTCTTT. Amino acids: CASSLAQGGTEAFF.

The rearrangement links TRBV27 to TRBJ2-3; TRBD1 aligns across 10 bases. V lost 1 base and J lost 1; bases outside the gene matches: 2. The CDR3 spans 16 residues. Germline V gene sequence: CDR1 MNHEY, CDR2 SMNVEV (reference sequence). CDR3 loop: CASSLYGQGGTDTQYF. In nucleotides, the CDR3 is TGTGCCAGCAGTTTATACGGACAGGGGGGCACAGATACGCAGTATTTT.

The chain is built from TRBV5-5 and TRBJ2-7; possibly TRBD1 for D (5 bases). V was clipped by 2 bases and J by 0 bases, with 9 bases between them. The CDR3 loop spans 14 amino acids. Germline values: CDR1 SGHKS, CDR2 YYEKEE (reference sequence). Here the CDR3 reads CASSFRQSSYEQYF. DNA for the CDR3: TGTGCCAGCAGCTTCCGACAGTCCTCCTACGAGCAGTACTTC.

V gene TRBV5-4 combines with J gene TRBJ2-4, with 7 bases that match TRBD2. Germline CDR1 SGHNT, CDR2 YYREEE (reference sequence). After removal of 4 bases from V and 4 bases from J, the junction contained 11 bases not matched to a gene. The CDR3 is made up of 16 amino acids. The CDR3 protein is CASSAVGGTGKNIQYF. The CDR3 nucleotides are TGTGCCAGCAGCGCAGTGGGAGGGACGGGTAAAAACATTCAGTACTTC.

This chain uses TRBV29-1 with TRBJ1-2, with D possibly TRBD1 on 5 matching bases. Germline assignment: CDR1 SQVTM and CDR2 ANQGSEA. This CDR3 has 15 residues. The V end was cut by 4 bases, the J end by 5 bases, with 20 bases between. The CDR3 DNA reads as TGCAGCGTTGGGGAGGAGGGGTGGAGGGATTATGGCTACACCTTC. It is translated as CSVGEEGWRDYGYTF.

This clone was found once. Here the CDR3 reads CASARDLNTGELFF. The CDR3 nucleotides are TGTGCCAGCGCGAGGGACCTGAACACCGGGGAGCTGTTTTTT. J is TRBJ2-2 and V is TRBV6-5; D tentatively reads TRBD1 or TRBD2 (5 bases each). The germline V and J ends were trimmed by 8 bases and 1 base, with 11 bases remaining between them. Per germline, CDR1 MNHEY and CDR2 SVGAGI. The CDR3 has 14 residues.

The rearrangement joins TRBV7-9 to TRBJ2-5; a weak D match, TRBD2 (5 bases). From germline, CDR1 is SEHNR and CDR2 FQNEAQ (reference sequence). V was shortened by 5 bases and J by 1 base, with 14 bases between the two germline ends. The CDR3 spans 15 residues. The CDR3 DNA reads as TGTGCCAGCAGCCAGTCCTCGGGGTTCCAAGAGACCCAGTACTTC. It codes for CASSQSSGFQETQYF.

This chain uses TRBV7-9 with TRBJ1-6; D uncertain. With 1 base removed from V and 0 bases from J, the gap between germline ends came to 4 bases. The CDR3 spans 15 residues. CDR1 and CDR2 (germline): SEHNR, FQNEAQ (reference sequence). The CDR3 loop is CASSLGSSYNSPLHF. For the CDR3, the DNA is TGTGCCAGCAGCTTAGGAAGCTCCTATAATTCACCCCTCCACTTT.